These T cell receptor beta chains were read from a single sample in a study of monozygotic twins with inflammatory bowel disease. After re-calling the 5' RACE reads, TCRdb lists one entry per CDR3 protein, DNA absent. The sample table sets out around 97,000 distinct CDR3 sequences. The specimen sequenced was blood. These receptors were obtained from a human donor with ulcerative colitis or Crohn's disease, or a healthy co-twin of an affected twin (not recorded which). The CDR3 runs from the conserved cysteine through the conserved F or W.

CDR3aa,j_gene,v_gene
CASSPGTGLVSDTQYF,TRBJ2-3,TRBV5-1
CATSRDLGAFEQFF,TRBJ2-1,TRBV15
CASSFDRDYGYTF,TRBJ1-2,TRBV14
CSVAQGSREQYF,TRBJ2-7,TRBV29-1
CSARDKREQFF,TRBJ2-1,TRBV20-1
CASSWRDSPAYEQYF,TRBJ2-7,TRBV6-1
CASSYNKAPTSTDTQYF,TRBJ2-3,TRBV6-5
CSVSSYYEQYF,TRBJ2-7,TRBV29-1
CASSLWGHPSNQPQHF,TRBJ1-5,TRBV5-5
CASSQDLGGVSLETQYF,TRBJ2-5,TRBV4-3
CASSLGSGNNEQFF,TRBJ2-1,TRBV5-1
CSVEGGRQAAGYNEQFF,TRBJ2-1,TRBV29-1
CASRQRGSGSYEQYF,TRBJ2-7,TRBV12-3/TRBV12-4
CASSFGNTIYF,TRBJ1-3,TRBV12-3/TRBV12-4
CASSPGEETQYF,TRBJ2-5,TRBV6-2/TRBV6-3
CASSSERDEQFF,TRBJ2-1,TRBV7-9
CASSQVQDIITGELFF,TRBJ2-2,TRBV14
CASRETGSETQYF,TRBJ2-5,TRBV7-2
CASSELGSRNPGELFF,TRBJ2-2,TRBV5-1
CASSKGRVQETQYF,TRBJ2-5,TRBV6-6
CASSQPGLATNNEQFF,TRBJ2-1,TRBV5-8
CASSHSNEQFF,TRBJ2-1,TRBV5-6